This T cell receptor (beta chain) is from a study of cytomegalovirus exposure and HLA in healthy donors. Use of 60 Vbeta and 13 Jbeta primers characterized the PCR. Sequenced by immunoSEQ multiplex PCR; TCRdb stores in-frame clones only, minus some. The sample lists some 52,000 clones, around 70% occurring once. The J segment lost 4 bases and the V segment lost 5 bases, leaving 8 bases of the junction unmatched. The length of the CDR3 is 16 residues. Germline V gene data show CDR1 as SEHNR and CDR2 as FQNEAQ (reference sequence). Sequenced material: PBMCs. The TCR comes from a woman aged 45-59 years in good health and CMV-seronegative. This sequence joins TRBV7-9 and TRBJ2-2, with 9 bases aligning to TRBD2. This chain's CDR3 is CASSPLAGAFTGELFF. In DNA form, the CDR3 reads TGTGCCAGCAGCCCTTTAGCGGGAGCGTTCACCGGGGAGCTGTTTTTT.